This paragraph reports one T cell receptor beta chain. The data belong to a study of response to subunit inactivated influenza vaccine. TCRdb itself ran the RT-PCR reads through MiXCR, one entry per CDR3 protein. The sample includes 650,000 to 800,000 distinct CDR3 sequences, about 15% of them seen just once. The V and J ends lost 4 bases and 8 bases respectively, with 12 bases between them. Germline values: CDR1 MDHEN, CDR2 SYDVKM. This CDR3 is 13 amino acids long. The starting material was PBMCs from blood, obtained 14 to 15 days before vaccination. The chain employs TRBV28 and TRBJ2-1; D is uncertain. The TCR was taken from a man aged 50 to 59 who received an inactivated influenza vaccine. The CDR3: CASSSPIEDEQFF. CDR3 DNA: TGTGCCAGCAGTTCCCCGATCGAGGATGAGCAGTTCTTC.